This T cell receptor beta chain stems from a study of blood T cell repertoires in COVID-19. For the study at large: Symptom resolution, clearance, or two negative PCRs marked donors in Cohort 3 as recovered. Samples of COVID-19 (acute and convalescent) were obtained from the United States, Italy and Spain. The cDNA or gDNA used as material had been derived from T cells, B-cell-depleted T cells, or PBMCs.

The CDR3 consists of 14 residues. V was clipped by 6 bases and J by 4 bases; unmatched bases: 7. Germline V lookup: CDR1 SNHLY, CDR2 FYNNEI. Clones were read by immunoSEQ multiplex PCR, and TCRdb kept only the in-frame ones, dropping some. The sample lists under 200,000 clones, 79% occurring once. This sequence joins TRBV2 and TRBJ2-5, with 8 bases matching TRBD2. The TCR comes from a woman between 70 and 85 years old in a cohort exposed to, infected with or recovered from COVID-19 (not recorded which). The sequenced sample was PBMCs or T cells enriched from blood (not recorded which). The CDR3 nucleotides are TGTGCCAGCAGGGGGACGGGAGGGAGAGAGACCCAGTACTTC. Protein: CASRGTGGRETQYF.